This TCR beta chain was sequenced during a study of a mutant IDH1 vaccine in newly diagnosed glioma. About the research overall: Eight vaccine injections were given to patients in weeks 1, 3, 5, 7, 11, 15, 19 and 23. Patients arrived already treated with radiotherapy, temozolomide, or both, most having had both.

Data came from immunoSEQ multiplex PCR; TCRdb stores just in-frame clones and leaves some out. This table holds tens of thousands of clones, 81% found once. Time point in this sample: week 5, during vaccination. The vaccine gave 300 ug of a 20-mer mutant IDH1 peptide subcutaneously per dose. For this clone: Its antigen is still unknown.

The CDR3 totals 14 residues. Germline loops: CDR1 SGHNT, CDR2 YENEEA. V gave up 10 bases and J gave up 1 base; unmatched junction bases: 9. Sequenced here: PBMCs, sampled from a glioma patient whose treatment included an IDH1 peptide vaccine. The chain has TRBV11-3 and TRBJ1-1, with 7 positions matching TRBD1. The clonotype comes from a man aged 50 to 59 with glioma. DNA of the CDR3: TGTGCCACTCAGGGGCGGGACAGGAACACTGAAGCTTTCTTT. Protein sequence: CATQGRDRNTEAFF.